This TCR beta chain is from a study of identifying expanded T cells in peripheral blood. Overall study results and limits: Two-week clone count variance significantly increased as total template count grew. Technical replicates showed around 1.2 changed clones; roughly two weeks 15 to 20; four weeks 19.

The CDR3 extends over 16 amino acids. Trimming removed 3 bases at V and 13 bases at J, with 25 bases between. Per the germline V gene, CDR1 is LNHNV and CDR2 is YYDKDF (reference sequence). Profiling relied on immunoSEQ multiplex PCR, and the TCRdb table lists in-frame clones only, not all of them. The top ten clones hold approximately 18% of a sample with about 74,000 clones, about 83% of them seen once. Concerning this clone itself: The antigen remains undetermined.

The gene calls are TRBV15 and TRBJ2-1; D unclear. The sample was blood. This sequence originates from a person aged 18-70 years in good health. CDR3 residues: CATSRDRGDAGSVQFF. DNA for the CDR3: TGTGCCACCAGCAGGGATAGAGGAGATGCCGGCTCCGTACAGTTCTTC.